Below, 28 T cell receptor beta chains from the same sample are listed, as sequenced in a study of T cells after yellow fever vaccination. A single record per CDR3 protein comes from TCRdb applying MiXCR to the 5' RACE reads. The sample includes more than 200,000 distinct CDR3 sequences, around 3.5% of them seen just once. Specimen: PBMCs, collected 15 days after the yellow fever booster vaccination. Receptors were obtained from a man between 18 and 35 years old who received the YFV17D yellow fever vaccine.

This clonotype was seen many times. The rearrangement uses TRBV6-1 and TRBJ1-1; D is possibly TRBD1 (6 bases). V gave up 7 bases and J gave up 4 bases, with 19 bases separating them. The CDR3 contains 15 residues. Per the germline V gene, CDR1 is MNHNS and CDR2 is SASEGT. As DNA, the CDR3 is TGTGCCAGCAAAACACAGGGCCCCTATCCCACTGAAGCTTTCTTT. Translating it yields CASKTQGPYPTEAFF.

This clonotype was counted many times. The chain recombines TRBV7-3 with TRBJ2-7, with 11 bases lining up with TRBD2. CDR3 length: 13 residues. V dropped 4 bases and J dropped 12; count of bases not matched to a gene: 8. Germline lookup yields CDR1 SGHTA and CDR2 FQGTGA. The CDR3 sequence: CASSSGTSGQRYF. The CDR3 DNA reads as TGTGCCAGCAGCTCCGGGACTAGCGGCCAAAGGTACTTC.

This clonotype was seen ten or more times. The chain is built from TRBV20-1 and TRBJ2-2; D gene uncertain. The CDR3 contains 13 residues. With 5 bases removed from V and 2 bases from J, the gap between germline ends came to 9 bases. Germline CDR1 is DFQATT and CDR2 is SNEGSKA (reference sequence). The CDR3 nucleotides read TGCAGTGCTGCGGTCCCAAACACCGGGGAGCTGTTTTTT. This translates into CSAAVPNTGELFF.

This clonotype has only a few counts. V usage is TRBV5-5 and J usage is TRBJ2-7; D unresolved. V lost 2 bases and J lost 5, with 17 bases in between. The CDR3 runs to 15 residues. Germline CDR1 and CDR2: SGHKS and YYEKEE (reference sequence). Here the CDR3 reads CASSFRLPAADEQYF. CDR3 bases: TGTGCCAGCAGCTTCCGTCTTCCGGCGGCAGACGAGCAGTACTTC.

This clonotype came up many times. The chain couples TRBV15 to TRBJ2-5; 9 bases map to TRBD1. From germline, CDR1 is LNHNV and CDR2 YYDKDF (reference sequence). The CDR3 totals 18 residues. J gave up 5 bases and V 5 bases, and 18 bases lay outside the gene matches. The CDR3 nucleotides are TGTGCCACCAGCGGGAGCCGTCCCGGGACAGGGACTCGGGAGACCCAGTACTTC. Its translation: CATSGSRPGTGTRETQYF.

In its sample, this clonotype was seen many times. The chain has TRBV11-2 and TRBJ1-2; TRBD1 might be the D (5 bases). The CDR3 runs to 16 residues. V lost 1 base to trimming and J lost 7 bases, with 19 bases between them. From germline, CDR1 is SGHAT and CDR2 FQNNGV. The CDR3 bases are TGTGCCAGCAGCTTAGGGGCCAAGGCCAGGGAAAGTGGCTACACCTTC. It translates to CASSLGAKARESGYTF.

At least ten counts were recorded for this clonotype. V gene TRBV10-2 combines with J gene TRBJ1-2; D is unresolved. Germline-derived CDR1 and CDR2 are WSHSY and SAAADI. Between the trimmed V and J ends, which lost 9 bases and 6 bases, there was a span of 8 bases. The length of the CDR3 is 10 residues. CDR3 nucleotides: TGCGCCAGTCGGGCGGATGGCTACACCTTC. This sequence encodes CASRADGYTF.

This clonotype was seen many times. The CDR3 region has the DNA TGTGCCAGCAGCTCCGCGGGGGACCCAAGCACAGATACGCAGTATTTT. Protein: CASSSAGDPSTDTQYF. The chain couples TRBV7-2 to TRBJ2-3; 7 positions match TRBD2. The CDR3 runs to 16 residues. The ends lost 4 bases at V and 0 bases at J; junction bases unmatched: 7. Per the germline V gene, CDR1 is SGHTA and CDR2 is FQGNSA.

Many counts were recorded for this clonotype. The V gene is TRBV5-1, the J gene TRBJ1-3, with no clear D. Germline V gives CDR1 SGHRS, CDR2 YFSETQ. The CDR3 totals 14 residues. Trimming pared 0 bases from V and 2 bases from J, leaving 6 bases between. CDR3 nucleotide sequence: TGCGCCAGCAGCTTGGAGGCAGCTGGAAACACCATATATTTT. Translated, it gives CASSLEAAGNTIYF.

This clonotype has at least ten counts. This chain uses TRBV20-1 with TRBJ2-1; D possibly matches TRBD1 or TRBD2 (5 bases each). The V gene's germline CDR1 is DFQATT and CDR2 SNEGSKA (reference sequence). The CDR3 extends over 13 amino acids. CDR3 in DNA: TGCAGCATATTCCGGGGCCCCCACCGTGAGCAGTTCTTC. Its protein product is CSIFRGPHREQFF.

Many counts were recorded for this clonotype. The chain uses TRBV20-1 and TRBJ2-5; 9 bases map to TRBD2. Germline loops: CDR1 DFQATT, CDR2 SNEGSKA (reference sequence). The CDR3 extends over 14 amino acids. V trimming: 7 bases; J trimming: 9 bases; junction bases outside the gene matches: 15. The CDR3 reads CSVAQRGASEAQYF. Written as DNA, the CDR3 is TGCAGTGTAGCCCAGCGGGGGGCCTCTGAGGCCCAGTACTTC.

The chain is built from TRBV2 and TRBJ2-1, with D possibly TRBD2 on 6 matching bases. Deletions cut 11 bases from V and 11 bases from J, with 13 bases between. The CDR3 sequence is 10 residues long. Germline V gene data show CDR1 as SNHLY and CDR2 as FYNNEI. The CDR3 is CACGEVKQFF. The CDR3, as DNA: TGTGCCTGCGGGGAGGTGAAGCAGTTCTTC.

This clonotype showed up many times. J is TRBJ1-2 and V is TRBV6-5; no definite D call. In germline, CDR1 is MNHEY, CDR2 SVGAGI. The V gene lost 0 bases and the J gene lost 6 bases, with 8 bases spanning the gap. The CDR3 runs 13 residues. For the CDR3, the DNA is TGTGCCAGCAGTTACTCATTGCAGGATGGCTACACCTTC. As protein: CASSYSLQDGYTF.

The chain links TRBV13 to TRBJ1-2; 8 positions agree with TRBD1. This CDR3 has 12 residues. The V segment lost 5 bases and the J segment 8 bases; nucleotides outside the gene matches: 4. Germline V gene lookup returns CDR1 PRHDT and CDR2 FYEKMQ (reference sequence). CDR3 nucleotides: TGTGCCAGCAGCCGGACAGGGAGAGGCTACACCTTC. Its translation: CASSRTGRGYTF.

This clonotype was detected ten times or more. The chain combines TRBV4-3 with TRBJ2-1, with 9 bases matching TRBD1. The CDR3 runs 22 residues. Germline trimming cut 3 bases from V and 1 base from J; bases unmatched to any gene: 22. Germline V gives CDR1 LGHNA, CDR2 YSLEER. The CDR3 loop is CASSQEIRDRDMCCSSYNEQFF. Written as DNA, the CDR3 is TGCGCCAGCAGCCAGGAGATCCGGGACAGGGATATGTGTTGTTCGTCCTACAATGAGCAGTTCTTC.

This clonotype was seen many times. The genes are TRBV5-1 and TRBJ1-1; D call uncertain. CDR1 SGHRS and CDR2 YFSETQ come from the germline V gene. V was cut by 3 bases and J by 6 bases, with 6 bases left in between. The CDR3 is 11 residues long. CDR3 sequence reads: CASSSTAEAFF. CDR3 in DNA: TGCGCCAGCAGCTCTACAGCTGAAGCTTTCTTT.

This clonotype showed up just a few times. J is TRBJ1-2 and V is TRBV5-6; 7 bases fit TRBD1. The CDR3 is made up of 13 amino acids. Per the germline V gene, CDR1 is SGHDT and CDR2 is YYEEEE. After removal of 4 bases from V and 6 bases from J, the junction contained 6 bases not matched to a gene. CDR3 region: CASSRVGGDGYTF. The CDR3 coding sequence is TGTGCCAGCAGCCGGGTAGGGGGCGATGGCTACACCTTC.

This clonotype was counted ten times or more. The gene calls are TRBV15 and TRBJ2-7; no clear D. This CDR3 comprises 12 residues. Trimming stripped 4 bases from V and 2 bases from J, with 6 bases between. Germline V gene lookup returns CDR1 LNHNV and CDR2 YYDKDF (reference sequence). Written as DNA, the CDR3 is TGTGCCACCAGCAACGCAGCCTACGAGCAGTACTTC. It is translated as CATSNAAYEQYF. Based on the CDR3 plus reference TRBV15 and TRBJ2-7, the full variable domain is DAMVIQNPRYQVTQFGKPVTLSCSQTLNHNVMYWYQQKSSQAPKLLFHYYDKDFNNEADTPDNFQSRRPNTSFCFLDIRSPGLGDTAMYLCATSNAAYEQYFGPGTRLTVT.

This clonotype was found many times. The rearrangement joins TRBV7-9 to TRBJ2-2; D is possibly TRBD1 or TRBD2 (5 bases each). The germline V and J ends were trimmed by 4 bases and 3 bases, with 12 bases remaining between them. The CDR3 has 15 amino acids. Germline V gene data show CDR1 as SEHNR and CDR2 as FQNEAQ (reference sequence). CDR3 in DNA: TGTGCCAGCAGCTCCTCGGGGCCCGACACCGGGGAGCTGTTTTTT. Translated: CASSSSGPDTGELFF.

This clonotype has ten or more counts. The genes are TRBV12-3 or TRBV12-4 and TRBJ2-3, with TRBD2 matching 7 bases. CDR3 length: 14 residues. The V and J ends lost 7 bases and 2 bases, in that order; junction bases with no gene match: 6. As DNA, the CDR3 is TGTGCCAGCAAAGGGCGGGGGTTCACAGATACGCAGTATTTT. It specifies CASKGRGFTDTQYF.

In this sample, this clonotype turned up many times. The chain uses TRBV9 and TRBJ1-1, with 10 bases that match TRBD1. The CDR3 runs 17 residues. Germline V gives CDR1 SGDLS, CDR2 YYNGEE. The V segment lost 0 bases and the J segment 1 base; nucleotides outside the gene matches: 6. CDR3 nucleotides: TGTGCCAGCAGCGTAGAGGGCGACAGGGGGCCGAACACTGAAGCTTTCTTT. Translation: CASSVEGDRGPNTEAFF.

This clonotype appeared many times. The J gene is TRBJ2-7, the V gene TRBV5-1; no clear D gene. CDR1 is SGHRS and CDR2 is YFSETQ in the germline V gene. Trimming cost V 0 bases and J 1 base, with 14 bases left between them. The CDR3 length is 16 residues. The CDR3 loop reads CASSLAGELKSYEQYF. For the CDR3, the DNA is TGCGCCAGCAGCTTGGCTGGGGAACTGAAGTCCTACGAGCAGTACTTC.

This clonotype was observed at least ten times. V gene TRBV10-3 combines with J gene TRBJ1-2; perhaps TRBD1 as D (5 bases). Trimming pared 0 bases from V and 3 bases from J, leaving 8 bases between. The CDR3 is 14 residues long. Germline V gene sequence: CDR1 ENHRY, CDR2 SYGVKD. The CDR3 bases are TGTGCCATCAGTGAGTCGACAGAGTACTATGGCTACACCTTC. It encodes CAISESTEYYGYTF.

The table lists this clonotype with many counts. The chain is built from TRBV18 and TRBJ1-1, with TRBD1 as a possible D gene (5 bases). CDR1 and CDR2 (germline): KGHSH, LQKENI. Trimming stripped 8 bases from V and 3 bases from J, with 13 bases between. The CDR3 totals 13 residues. CDR3 DNA: TGTGCCAGCAGCCCCCAGGGTGACACTGAAGCTTTCTTT. Translating it yields CASSPQGDTEAFF.

This clonotype was counted at least ten times. The V and J genes are TRBV5-6 and TRBJ1-4; D unresolved. Germline CDR1 SGHDT, CDR2 YYEEEE. This CDR3 is built from 15 residues. Trimming stripped 0 bases from V and 8 bases from J, with 14 bases between. The CDR3 sequence is CASSLEGRAQEKLFF. The CDR3 nucleotides read TGTGCCAGCAGCTTGGAGGGAAGAGCTCAAGAAAAACTGTTTTTT.

The table lists this clonotype with many counts. V is TRBV30 and J is TRBJ1-4; D is unclear. Trimming removed 8 bases from V and 4 bases from J, with 14 bases in between. The CDR3 contains 13 residues. Germline values: CDR1 GTSNPN, CDR2 SVGIG (reference sequence). The chain's CDR3 is CAGIPRRNEKLFF. CDR3 sequence (DNA): TGTGCCGGGATCCCCCGGCGTAATGAAAAACTGTTTTTT. The variable domain in full, with the rest retrieved from reference TRBV30 and TRBJ1-4, is SQTIHQWPATLVQPVGSPLSLECTVEGTSNPNLYWYRQAAGRGLQLLFYSVGIGQISSEVPQNLSASRPQDRQFILSSKKLLLSDSGFYLCAGIPRRNEKLFFGSGTQLSVL.

This clonotype was seen ten or more times. The chain recombines TRBV5-1 with TRBJ2-5, with TRBD2 identical over 7 bases. The germline CDR1 and CDR2 sequences are SGHRS and YFSETQ. The ends lost 5 bases at V and 10 bases at J; junction bases unmatched: 17. The CDR3 contains 15 residues. CDR3 nucleotide sequence: TGCGCCAGCAGTACAACCGGGACTATACCGGTCGACCAGTACTTC. As protein: CASSTTGTIPVDQYF.

This clonotype occurred many times. The CDR3: CATAGFMAGNEQFF. CDR3 DNA: TGTGCCACCGCCGGGTTTATGGCGGGCAATGAGCAGTTCTTC. The genes are TRBV6-5 and TRBJ2-1; D might be TRBD2 (5 bases). The CDR3 runs to 14 residues. From germline, CDR1 is MNHEY and CDR2 SVGAGI. V shed 10 bases and J shed 6 bases, with 19 bases lying between them.